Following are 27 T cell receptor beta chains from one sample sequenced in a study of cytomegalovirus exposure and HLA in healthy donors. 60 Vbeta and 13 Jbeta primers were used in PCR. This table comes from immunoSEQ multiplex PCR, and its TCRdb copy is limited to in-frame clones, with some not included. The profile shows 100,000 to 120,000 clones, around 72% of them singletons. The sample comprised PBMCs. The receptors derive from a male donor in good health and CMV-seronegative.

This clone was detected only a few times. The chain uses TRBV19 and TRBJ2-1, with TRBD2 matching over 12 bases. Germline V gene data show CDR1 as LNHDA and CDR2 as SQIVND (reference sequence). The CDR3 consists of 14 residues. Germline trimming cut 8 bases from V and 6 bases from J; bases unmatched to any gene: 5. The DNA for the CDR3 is TGTGCCAGTCACCGGGGACTAGCGGGCAATGAGCAGTTCTTC. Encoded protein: CASHRGLAGNEQFF.

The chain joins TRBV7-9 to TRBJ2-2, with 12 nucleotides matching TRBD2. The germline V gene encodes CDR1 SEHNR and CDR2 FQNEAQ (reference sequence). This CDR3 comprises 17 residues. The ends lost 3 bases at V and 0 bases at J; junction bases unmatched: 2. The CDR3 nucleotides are TGTGCCAGCAGCTTCGGACTAGCGGGATCGAACACCGGGGAGCTGTTTTTT. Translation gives CASSFGLAGSNTGELFF.

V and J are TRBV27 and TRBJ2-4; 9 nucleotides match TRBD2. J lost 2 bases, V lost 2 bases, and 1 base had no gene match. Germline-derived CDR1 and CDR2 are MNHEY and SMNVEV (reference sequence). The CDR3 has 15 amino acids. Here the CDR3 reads CASSLAGGTKNIQYF. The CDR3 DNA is TGTGCCAGCAGTTTAGCGGGAGGGACCAAAAACATTCAGTACTTC.

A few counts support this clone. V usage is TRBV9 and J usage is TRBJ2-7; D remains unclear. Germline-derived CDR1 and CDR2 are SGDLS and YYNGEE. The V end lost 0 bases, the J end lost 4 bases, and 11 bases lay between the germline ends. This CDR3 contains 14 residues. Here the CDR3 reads CASSVAPAKYEQYF. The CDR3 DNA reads TGTGCCAGCAGCGTAGCTCCAGCGAAGTACGAGCAGTACTTC. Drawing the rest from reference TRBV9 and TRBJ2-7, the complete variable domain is DSGVTQTPKHLITATGQRVTLRCSPRSGDLSVYWYQQSLDQGLQFLIQYYNGEERAKGNILERFSAQQFPDLHSELNLSSLELGDSALYFCASSVAPAKYEQYFGPGTRLTVT.

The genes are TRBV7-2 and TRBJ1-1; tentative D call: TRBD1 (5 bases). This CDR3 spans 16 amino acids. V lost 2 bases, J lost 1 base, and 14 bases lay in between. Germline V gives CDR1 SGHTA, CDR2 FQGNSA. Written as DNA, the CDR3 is TGTGCCAGCAGCTTAATTTTTGGGGGGGAGAACACTGAAGCTTTCTTT. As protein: CASSLIFGGENTEAFF.

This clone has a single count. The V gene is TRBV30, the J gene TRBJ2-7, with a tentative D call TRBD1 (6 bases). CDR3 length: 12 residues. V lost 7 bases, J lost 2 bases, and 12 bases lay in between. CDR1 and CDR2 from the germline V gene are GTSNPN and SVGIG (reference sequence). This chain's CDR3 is CAYRDITYEQYF. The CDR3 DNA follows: TGTGCCTACAGGGACATCACCTACGAGCAGTACTTC. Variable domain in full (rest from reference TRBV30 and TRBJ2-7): SQTIHQWPATLVQPVGSPLSLECTVEGTSNPNLYWYRQAAGRGLQLLFYSVGIGQISSEVPQNLSASRPQDRQFILSSKKLLLSDSGFYLCAYRDITYEQYFGPGTRLTVT.

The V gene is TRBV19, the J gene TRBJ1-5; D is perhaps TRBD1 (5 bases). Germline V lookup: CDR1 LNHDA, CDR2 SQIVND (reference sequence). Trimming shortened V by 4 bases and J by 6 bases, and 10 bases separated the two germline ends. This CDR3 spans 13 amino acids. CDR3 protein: CASSTGLAQPQHF. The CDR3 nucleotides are TGTGCCAGTAGTACAGGGTTAGCTCAGCCCCAGCATTTT.

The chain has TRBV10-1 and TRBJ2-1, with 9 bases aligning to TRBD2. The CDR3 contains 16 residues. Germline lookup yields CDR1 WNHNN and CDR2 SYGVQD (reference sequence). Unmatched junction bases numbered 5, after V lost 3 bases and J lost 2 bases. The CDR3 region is CASSELAGETYNEQFF. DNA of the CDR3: TGCGCCAGCAGTGAATTAGCGGGAGAGACCTACAATGAGCAGTTCTTC.

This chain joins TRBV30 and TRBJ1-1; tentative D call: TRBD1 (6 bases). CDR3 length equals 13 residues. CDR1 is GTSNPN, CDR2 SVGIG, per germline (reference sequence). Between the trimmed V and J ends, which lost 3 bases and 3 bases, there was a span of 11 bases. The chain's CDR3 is CAWRGTFDTEAFF. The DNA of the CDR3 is TGTGCCTGGAGGGGGACATTTGACACTGAAGCTTTCTTT.

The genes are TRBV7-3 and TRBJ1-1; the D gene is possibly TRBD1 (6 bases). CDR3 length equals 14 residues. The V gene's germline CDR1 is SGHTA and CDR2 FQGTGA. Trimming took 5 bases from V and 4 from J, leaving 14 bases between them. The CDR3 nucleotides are TGTGCCAGCAGCCCGGAGCAGGGGAGCACTGAAGCTTTCTTT. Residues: CASSPEQGSTEAFF.

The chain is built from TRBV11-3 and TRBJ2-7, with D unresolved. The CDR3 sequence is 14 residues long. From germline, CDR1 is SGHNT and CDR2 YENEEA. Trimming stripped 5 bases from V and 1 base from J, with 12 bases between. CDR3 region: CASSPTYDSYEQYF. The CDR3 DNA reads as TGTGCCAGCAGCCCGACATATGATTCCTACGAGCAGTACTTC. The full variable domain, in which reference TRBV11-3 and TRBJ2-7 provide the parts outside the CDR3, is EAGVVQSPRYKIIEKKQPVAFWCNPISGHNTLYWYLQNLGQGPELLIRYENEEAVDDSQLPKDRFSAERLKGVDSTLKIQPAELGDSAVYLCASSPTYDSYEQYFGPGTRLTVT.

The CDR3: CASSVFGGDQPQHF. Written as DNA, the CDR3 is TGTGCCAGCAGTGTTTTTGGGGGGGATCAGCCCCAGCATTTT. The chain links TRBV2 to TRBJ1-5, with a tentative D call TRBD1 (5 bases). Trimming pared 4 bases from V and 5 bases from J, leaving 12 bases between. Germline CDR1 is SNHLY and CDR2 is FYNNEI. The CDR3 contains 14 residues.

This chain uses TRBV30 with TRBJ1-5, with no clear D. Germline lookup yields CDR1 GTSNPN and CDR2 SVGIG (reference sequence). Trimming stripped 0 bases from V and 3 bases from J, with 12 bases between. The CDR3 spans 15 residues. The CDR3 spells CAWSVFGEPNQPQHF. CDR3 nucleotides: TGTGCCTGGAGTGTATTCGGAGAGCCCAATCAGCCCCAGCATTTT. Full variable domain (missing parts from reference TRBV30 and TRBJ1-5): SQTIHQWPATLVQPVGSPLSLECTVEGTSNPNLYWYRQAAGRGLQLLFYSVGIGQISSEVPQNLSASRPQDRQFILSSKKLLLSDSGFYLCAWSVFGEPNQPQHFGDGTRLSIL.

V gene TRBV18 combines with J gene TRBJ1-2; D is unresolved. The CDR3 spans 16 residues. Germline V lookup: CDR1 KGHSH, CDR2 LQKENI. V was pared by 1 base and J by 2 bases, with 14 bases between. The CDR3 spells CASSPLGFSRNYGYTF. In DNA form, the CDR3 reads TGTGCCAGCTCACCACTCGGGTTTTCAAGGAACTATGGCTACACCTTC.

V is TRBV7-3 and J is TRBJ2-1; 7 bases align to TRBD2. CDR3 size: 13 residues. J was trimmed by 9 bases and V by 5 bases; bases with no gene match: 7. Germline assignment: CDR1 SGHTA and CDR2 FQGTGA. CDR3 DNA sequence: TGTGCCAGCAGCGCCGGACTAGAGGGTGAGCAGTTCTTC. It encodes CASSAGLEGEQFF.

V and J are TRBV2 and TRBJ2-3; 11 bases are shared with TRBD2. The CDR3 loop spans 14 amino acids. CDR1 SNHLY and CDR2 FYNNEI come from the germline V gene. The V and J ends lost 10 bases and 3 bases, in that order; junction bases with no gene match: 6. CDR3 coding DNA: TGTGCCACCATAGCGGGAGGGCCGACAGATACGCAGTATTTT. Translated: CATIAGGPTDTQYF.

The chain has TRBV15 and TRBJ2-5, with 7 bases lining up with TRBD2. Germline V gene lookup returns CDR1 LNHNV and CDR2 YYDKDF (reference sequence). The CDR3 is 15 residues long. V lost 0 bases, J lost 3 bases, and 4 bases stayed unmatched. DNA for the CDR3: TGTGCCACCAGCAGAGATGGGAGGGAGAAAGAGACCCAGTACTTC. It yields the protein CATSRDGREKETQYF.

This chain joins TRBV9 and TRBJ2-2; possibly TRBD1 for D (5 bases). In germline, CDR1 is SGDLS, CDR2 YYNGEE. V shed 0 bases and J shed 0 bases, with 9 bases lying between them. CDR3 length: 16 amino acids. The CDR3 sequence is CASSVEAGPNTGELFF. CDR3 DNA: TGTGCCAGCAGCGTAGAAGCAGGGCCGAACACCGGGGAGCTGTTTTTT.

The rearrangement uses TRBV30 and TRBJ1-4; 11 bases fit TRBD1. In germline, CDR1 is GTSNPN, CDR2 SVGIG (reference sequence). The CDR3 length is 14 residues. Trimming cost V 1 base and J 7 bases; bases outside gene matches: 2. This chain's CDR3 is CAWSGTGGFEKLFF. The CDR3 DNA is TGTGCCTGGAGTGGGACAGGGGGCTTTGAAAAACTGTTTTTT.

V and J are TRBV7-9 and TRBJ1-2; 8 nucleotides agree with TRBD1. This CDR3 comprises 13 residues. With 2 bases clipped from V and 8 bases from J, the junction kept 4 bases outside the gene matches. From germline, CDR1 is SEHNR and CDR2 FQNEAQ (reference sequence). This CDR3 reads CASSLQGAPGYTF. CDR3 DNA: TGTGCCAGCAGCTTACAGGGGGCTCCCGGCTACACCTTC.

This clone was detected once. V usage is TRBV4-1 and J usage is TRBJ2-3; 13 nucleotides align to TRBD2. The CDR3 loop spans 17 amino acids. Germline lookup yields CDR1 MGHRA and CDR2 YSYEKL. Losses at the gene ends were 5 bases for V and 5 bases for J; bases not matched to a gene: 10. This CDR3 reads CASSFVGLAGDEDTQYF. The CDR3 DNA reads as TGCGCCAGCAGCTTCGTCGGACTAGCGGGAGATGAAGATACGCAGTATTTT.

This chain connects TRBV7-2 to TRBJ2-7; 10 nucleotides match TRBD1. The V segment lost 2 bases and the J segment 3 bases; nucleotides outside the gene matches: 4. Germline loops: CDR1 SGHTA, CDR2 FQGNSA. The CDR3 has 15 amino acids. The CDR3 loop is CASSLQTGGFYEQYF. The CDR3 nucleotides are TGTGCCAGCAGCTTACAGACAGGGGGCTTCTACGAGCAGTACTTC.

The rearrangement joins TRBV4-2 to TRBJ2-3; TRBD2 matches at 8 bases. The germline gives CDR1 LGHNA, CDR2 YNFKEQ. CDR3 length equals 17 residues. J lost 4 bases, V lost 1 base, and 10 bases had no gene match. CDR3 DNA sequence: TGTGCCAGCAGCCAAGTCTTAACAAGGACTAGCCCAGATACGCAGTATTTT. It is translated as CASSQVLTRTSPDTQYF.

The DNA for the CDR3 is TGTGCCAGCAGCTTAGCAGGGGGGAGGGGACAGCCCCAGCATTTT. Translating it yields CASSLAGGRGQPQHF. The chain has TRBV7-2 and TRBJ1-5; D possibly corresponds to TRBD1 (6 bases). The CDR3 has 15 amino acids. The V and J ends lost 0 bases and 7 bases respectively, with 13 bases between them. The germline CDR1 and CDR2 sequences are SGHTA and FQGNSA.

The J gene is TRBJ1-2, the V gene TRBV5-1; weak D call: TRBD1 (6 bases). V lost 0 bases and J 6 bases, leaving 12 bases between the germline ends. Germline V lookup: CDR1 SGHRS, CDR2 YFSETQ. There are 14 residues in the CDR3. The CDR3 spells CASSLEGQGDGYTF. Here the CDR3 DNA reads TGCGCCAGCAGCTTGGAGGGACAAGGCGATGGCTACACCTTC.

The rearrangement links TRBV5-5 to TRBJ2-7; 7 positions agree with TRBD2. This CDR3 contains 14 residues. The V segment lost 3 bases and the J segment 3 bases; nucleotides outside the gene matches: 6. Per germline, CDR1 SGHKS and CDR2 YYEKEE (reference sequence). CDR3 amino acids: CASSSGTNYYEQYF. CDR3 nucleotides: TGTGCCAGCAGCTCCGGGACTAACTACTACGAGCAGTACTTC.

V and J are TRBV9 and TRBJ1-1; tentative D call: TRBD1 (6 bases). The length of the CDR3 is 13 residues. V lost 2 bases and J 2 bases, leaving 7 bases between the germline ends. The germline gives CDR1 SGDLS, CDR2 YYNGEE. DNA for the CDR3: TGTGCCAGCAGCGTGGACAGTAACACTGAAGCTTTCTTT. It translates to CASSVDSNTEAFF.